Below, 31 T cell receptor beta chains from the same sample are listed, as sequenced in a study of quantifying T cell responses using KT2 cells. Across the whole study: Reverse transcription used primers in the TCR alpha and beta constant regions.

A single-stranded UMI oligo with SP2 sequence was ligated to cDNA 3' ends. An equimolar mix of RC1.1 and RC1.2 primed the beta chain across TRBC1 and TRBC2. TCRdb reprocessed the UMI-ligation and nested PCR reads via MiXCR and lists one record per CDR3 protein. The sample records under 35,000 distinct CDR3 sequences, about a tenth being singletons. The sequenced sample consisted of PBMCs spiked with cells of the T cell clone KT2. The receptors shown here come from a human donor.

This clonotype was seen more than once but under ten times. V gene TRBV20-1 combines with J gene TRBJ2-3; D might be TRBD2 (7 bases). CDR3 length: 20 residues. The germline CDR1 and CDR2 sequences are DFQATT and SNEGSKA (reference sequence). The ends were cut back, 4 bases at V and 7 bases at J, with 36 bases in the middle. The CDR3 bases are TGCAGTGCTACCTCACAAGGCGGGCAAGGGGGAGGGGACCTGAGGAATACGCAGTATTTT. Its translation: CSATSQGGQGGGDLRNTQYF.

This clonotype was seen more than once but under ten times. This chain links TRBV19 with TRBJ1-1; 9 bases agree with TRBD1. The CDR3 length is 16 residues. Germline lookup yields CDR1 LNHDA and CDR2 SQIVND (reference sequence). The J segment lost 4 bases and the V segment lost 5 bases, leaving 11 bases of the junction unmatched. The CDR3 bases are TGTGCCAGTAGTGGCTCCGGGACAGGGAAGGGCACTGAAGCTTTCTTT. It translates to CASSGSGTGKGTEAFF.

V is TRBV7-2 and J is TRBJ2-7; 11 bases fit TRBD2. CDR3 length: 16 residues. Germline loops: CDR1 SGHTA, CDR2 FQGNSA. Losses at the gene ends were 5 bases for V and 2 bases for J; bases not matched to a gene: 8. The CDR3 DNA reads TGTGCCAGCAGCGCCTCTAGCGGGAGGTACCCCTACGAGCAGTACTTC. This codes for CASSASSGRYPYEQYF.

This clonotype was observed a few times. The V gene is TRBV6-4, the J gene TRBJ2-3, with 9 nucleotides matching TRBD2. The CDR3 is 14 residues long. In germline, CDR1 is MRHNA, CDR2 SNTAGT. Unmatched junction bases numbered 2, after V lost 6 bases and J lost 1 base. The CDR3 nucleotides are TGTGCCAGCAGCGCGGGAGGGGGCACAGATACGCAGTATTTT. This translates into CASSAGGGTDTQYF.

This clonotype was picked up many times. V is TRBV9 and J is TRBJ2-1, with D perhaps TRBD2 (5 bases). The CDR3 totals 17 residues. The V gene's germline CDR1 is SGDLS and CDR2 YYNGEE. V was trimmed by 3 bases and J by 2 bases, leaving 18 bases between them. The CDR3 loop reads CASSGNRGPVPYNEQFF. As DNA, the CDR3 is TGTGCCAGCAGCGGGAATAGAGGGCCCGTCCCCTACAATGAGCAGTTCTTC.

V and J are TRBV20-1 and TRBJ2-5, with D maybe TRBD1 (6 bases). V lost 2 bases, J lost 2 bases, and 12 bases lay in between. The CDR3 sequence is 14 residues long. The germline V gene has CDR1 DFQATT and CDR2 SNEGSKA (reference sequence). The CDR3 sequence: CSARPLRGQETQYF. CDR3 nucleotides: TGCAGTGCTAGACCTCTGAGGGGGCAAGAGACCCAGTACTTC.

This clonotype was seen a few times. V is TRBV29-1 and J is TRBJ1-5; D unclear. V lost 4 bases, J lost 4 bases, and 8 bases lay in between. Germline values: CDR1 SQVTM, CDR2 ANQGSEA. This CDR3 comprises 12 residues. Written as DNA, the CDR3 is TGCAGCGTTGTTAGCGGTAATCAGCCCCAGCATTTT. This codes for CSVVSGNQPQHF.

This clonotype has ten or more counts. The rearrangement joins TRBV20-1 to TRBJ2-1; D is unresolved. Looked up from germline, CDR1 is DFQATT and CDR2 is SNEGSKA (reference sequence). CDR3 length: 11 amino acids. The V end lost 8 bases, the J end lost 2 bases, and 7 bases lay between the germline ends. The CDR3 protein is CSFKPYNEQFF. DNA for the CDR3: TGCAGTTTCAAGCCCTACAATGAGCAGTTCTTC.

This clonotype was observed a handful of times. The DNA for the CDR3 is TGTGCCAGCAGTTCGAACAGGGGGCTGAGCACAGATACGCAGTATTTT. Protein sequence: CASSSNRGLSTDTQYF. V gene TRBV27 combines with J gene TRBJ2-3, with 9 positions matching TRBD1. V gave up 4 bases and J gave up 0 bases; unmatched junction bases: 5. CDR1 MNHEY and CDR2 SMNVEV come from the germline V gene (reference sequence). The CDR3 contains 16 residues.

This clonotype showed up just a few times. The chain carries TRBV29-1 and TRBJ1-3; 8 nucleotides agree with TRBD1. The length of the CDR3 is 16 residues. Trimming took 3 bases from V and 0 from J; bases not matched to a gene: 7. Germline V CDR1 and CDR2: SQVTM, ANQGSEA. CDR3: CSVEYTGGSSGNTIYF. The CDR3, as DNA: TGCAGCGTTGAGTACACAGGGGGAAGCTCTGGAAACACCATATATTTT.

This clonotype was found a few times. This chain's CDR3 is CSAREGGIGSLSTDTQYF. Written as DNA, the CDR3 is TGCAGTGCTAGAGAGGGGGGCATCGGGAGTTTGAGCACAGATACGCAGTATTTT. The chain has TRBV20-1 and TRBJ2-3; D is tentatively TRBD1 or TRBD2 (6 bases each). The CDR3 is 18 residues long. Trimming pared 0 bases from V and 0 bases from J, leaving 19 bases between. In germline, CDR1 is DFQATT, CDR2 SNEGSKA (reference sequence).

This clonotype came up many times. This sequence joins TRBV29-1 and TRBJ1-1, with D hard to call. V was cut by 4 bases and J by 0 bases, with 12 bases left in between. The CDR3 loop spans 14 amino acids. Germline V gene lookup returns CDR1 SQVTM and CDR2 ANQGSEA. The CDR3 sequence is CSVVQAQMNTEAFF. CDR3 DNA: TGCAGCGTTGTTCAGGCCCAAATGAACACTGAAGCTTTCTTT.

There are a few counts of this clonotype. This chain links TRBV7-2 with TRBJ2-1; D is perhaps TRBD1 or TRBD2 (5 bases each). V was shortened by 6 bases and J by 7 bases, with 10 bases between the two germline ends. CDR3 length: 12 amino acids. The germline V gene has CDR1 SGHTA and CDR2 FQGNSA. CDR3 DNA: TGTGCCAGCAGACGGGACGGGAATGAGCAGTTCTTC. Its protein product is CASRRDGNEQFF.

This clonotype was picked up a small number of times. V is TRBV29-1 and J is TRBJ1-5; D gene uncertain. There are 13 residues in the CDR3. V dropped 5 bases and J dropped 1 base, with 9 bases sitting between them. Germline V gene data show CDR1 as SQVTM and CDR2 as ANQGSEA. DNA for the CDR3: TGCAGCGTTAGGGTGGAAAGCAATCAGCCCCAGCATTTT. Translation gives CSVRVESNQPQHF.

The chain links TRBV19 to TRBJ1-4; D call uncertain. The V end lost 6 bases, the J end lost 7 bases, and 15 bases lay between the germline ends. The CDR3 has 14 amino acids. Germline V lookup: CDR1 LNHDA, CDR2 SQIVND (reference sequence). The CDR3 here is CASRRGPDSEKLFF. The DNA for the CDR3 is TGTGCCAGTAGGCGTGGTCCGGACTCTGAAAAACTGTTTTTT.

The sample holds many counts of this clonotype. The gene calls are TRBV3-1 and TRBJ2-3; 7 bases agree with TRBD2. The germline V gene has CDR1 LGHDT and CDR2 YNNKEL (reference sequence). The V and J ends lost 5 bases and 1 base, in that order; junction bases with no gene match: 9. There are 16 residues in the CDR3. CDR3 in DNA: TGTGCCAGCAGCTTTGGGTCTAGCGGAGGCACAGATACGCAGTATTTT. It translates to CASSFGSSGGTDTQYF.

The chain employs TRBV6-1 and TRBJ1-5; 8 bases line up with TRBD1. After removal of 4 bases from V and 4 bases from J, the junction contained 6 bases not matched to a gene. This CDR3 is built from 15 residues. In germline, CDR1 is MNHNS, CDR2 SASEGT. The CDR3 coding sequence is TGTGCCAGCAGTGTCTCAGGGACAGGTAATCAGCCCCAGCATTTT. Encoded protein: CASSVSGTGNQPQHF.

This clonotype was observed at least ten times. V is TRBV5-1 and J is TRBJ2-3; D could derive from TRBD1 or TRBD2 (6 bases each). Trimming removed 2 bases at V and 6 bases at J, with 10 bases between. Germline CDR1 SGHRS, CDR2 YFSETQ. CDR3 length: 13 amino acids. CDR3 nucleotides: TGCGCCAGCAGCTTAAGGGGGGCGGATACGCAGTATTTT. It yields the protein CASSLRGADTQYF.

This clonotype was counted at least ten times. This rearrangement joins TRBV10-1 to TRBJ1-1, with D possibly being TRBD1 (6 bases). This CDR3 region has 13 residues. Trimming left V 5 bases short and J 2 bases short, with 9 bases between. From germline, CDR1 is WNHNN and CDR2 SYGVQD (reference sequence). The DNA of the CDR3 is TGCGCCAGCAGTATGGACAGTAACACTGAAGCTTTCTTT. Protein product: CASSMDSNTEAFF.

This clonotype was counted many times. The genes are TRBV14 and TRBJ2-7, with D tentatively TRBD1 (6 bases). Trimming shortened V by 3 bases and J by 4 bases, and 16 bases separated the two germline ends. Germline CDR1 and CDR2: SGHDN and FVKESK. This CDR3 is built from 15 residues. CDR3 residues: CASSHKQGNPYEQYF. The CDR3 nucleotides read TGTGCCAGCAGCCATAAACAGGGAAATCCTTACGAGCAGTACTTC.

This clonotype was picked up many times. CDR3 DNA sequence: TGTGCCAGCAGCTTTGGGCAACAAGAGACCCAGTACTTC. It translates to CASSFGQQETQYF. The chain has TRBV7-2 and TRBJ2-5; the D is unclear. This CDR3 spans 13 amino acids. Per germline, CDR1 SGHTA and CDR2 FQGNSA. Trimming left V 3 bases short and J 2 bases short, with 7 bases between. The whole variable domain, filled in from reference TRBV7-2 and TRBJ2-5, reads GAGVSQSPSNKVTEKGKDVELRCDPISGHTALYWYRQSLGQGLEFLIYFQGNSAPDKSGLPSDRFSAERTGGSVSTLTIQRTQQEDSAVYLCASSFGQQETQYFGPGTRLLVL.

This clonotype appeared a few times. The V gene is TRBV7-6, the J gene TRBJ2-7; 7 bases are shared with TRBD1. Unmatched junction bases numbered 13, after V lost 5 bases and J lost 6 bases. This CDR3 region has 15 residues. Germline loops: CDR1 SGHVS, CDR2 FNYEAQ. CDR3 sequence reads: CASSPQGESSGEQYF. The DNA of the CDR3 is TGTGCCAGCAGCCCGCAGGGGGAGTCCTCGGGCGAGCAGTACTTC.

Points on this clonotype: One end of the junction varies from germline; a read error may be responsible. The chain uses TRBV25-1 and TRBJ1-5, with D hard to call. CDR1 and CDR2 from the germline V gene are MGHDK and SYGVNS. CDR3 length equals 12 residues. CDR3 sequence reads: CASSQVGQTQHF. For the CDR3, the DNA is TGTGCCAGCAGTCAGGTGGGTCAGACCCAGCATTTT.

The sample holds a few counts of this clonotype. The chain has TRBV2 and TRBJ1-1, with D possibly TRBD1 on 5 matching bases. The V and J ends lost 6 bases and 4 bases respectively, with 18 bases between them. CDR1 and CDR2 from the germline V gene are SNHLY and FYNNEI. The length of the CDR3 is 15 residues. In nucleotides, the CDR3 is TGTGCCAGCAGGACATCCCGGGGGGGACGCACTGAAGCTTTCTTT. Translated: CASRTSRGGRTEAFF.

The CDR3 loop is CASSQDKWRGGTDTQYF. The CDR3 DNA reads TGTGCCAGCAGCCAAGATAAATGGCGGGGGGGCACAGATACGCAGTATTTT. This rearrangement joins TRBV3-1 to TRBJ2-3; 8 bases align to TRBD2. V was pared by 0 bases and J by 1 base, with 6 bases of the junction left unmatched. CDR1 is LGHDT and CDR2 is YNNKEL in the germline V gene (reference sequence). This CDR3 is 17 amino acids long.

By proportion, this clonotype is medium-sized. The rearrangement uses TRBV20-1 and TRBJ1-5; a weak D match, TRBD1 (5 bases). CDR3 length equals 14 residues. V gave up 6 bases and J gave up 0 bases, with 12 bases separating them. Per germline, CDR1 DFQATT and CDR2 SNEGSKA (reference sequence). The CDR3 coding sequence is TGCAGTGCCTCGGGACTGATTAGCAATCAGCCCCAGCATTTT. This gives the protein CSASGLISNQPQHF.

This clonotype has ten or more counts. The chain employs TRBV7-2 and TRBJ2-5; D may match TRBD1 or TRBD2 (6 bases each). V was clipped by 4 bases and J by 7 bases, with 13 bases between them. Germline V gene lookup returns CDR1 SGHTA and CDR2 FQGNSA. The CDR3 has 13 residues. CDR3 residues: CASSSRGQGTQYF. The CDR3 nucleotides read TGTGCCAGCAGCTCCCGGGGGCAGGGGACCCAGTACTTC.

The V call is TRBV10-3, the J call TRBJ2-3; D not resolved. Between the trimmed V and J ends, which lost 2 bases and 2 bases, there was a span of 5 bases. Germline V lookup: CDR1 ENHRY, CDR2 SYGVKD. The CDR3 has 13 residues. CDR3 amino acids: CAISEDYTDTQYF. CDR3 bases: TGTGCCATCAGTGAGGATTACACAGATACGCAGTATTTT.

This clonotype was seen at least ten times. Here the CDR3 reads CASSQVWISGNTIYF. Here the CDR3 DNA reads TGCGCCAGCAGCCAAGTTTGGATCTCTGGAAACACCATATATTTT. The rearrangement links TRBV4-1 to TRBJ1-3; D is ambiguous. CDR1 is MGHRA and CDR2 is YSYEKL in the germline V gene. V lost 1 base, J lost 0 bases, and 7 bases lay in between. The CDR3 runs 15 residues.

This clonotype was counted many times. In DNA form, the CDR3 reads TGCGCCAGAGGGCCCGTCTCGAACACTGAAGCTTTCTTT. Its translation is CARGPVSNTEAFF. The V gene is TRBV10-1, the J gene TRBJ1-1; D unresolved. The V end was cut by 9 bases, the J end by 1 base, with 12 bases between. The CDR3 is 13 residues long. Per the germline V gene, CDR1 is WNHNN and CDR2 is SYGVQD (reference sequence).

This clonotype was seen many times. The chain carries TRBV20-1 and TRBJ1-4; 7 bases fit TRBD1. The CDR3 loop spans 17 amino acids. V lost 4 bases, J lost 6 bases, and 17 bases stayed unmatched. Germline lookup yields CDR1 DFQATT and CDR2 SNEGSKA (reference sequence). CDR3 in amino acids: CSANRGDRSREDEKLFF. CDR3 nucleotide sequence: TGCAGTGCTAACAGGGGTGATAGGTCGAGGGAAGATGAAAAACTGTTTTTT.